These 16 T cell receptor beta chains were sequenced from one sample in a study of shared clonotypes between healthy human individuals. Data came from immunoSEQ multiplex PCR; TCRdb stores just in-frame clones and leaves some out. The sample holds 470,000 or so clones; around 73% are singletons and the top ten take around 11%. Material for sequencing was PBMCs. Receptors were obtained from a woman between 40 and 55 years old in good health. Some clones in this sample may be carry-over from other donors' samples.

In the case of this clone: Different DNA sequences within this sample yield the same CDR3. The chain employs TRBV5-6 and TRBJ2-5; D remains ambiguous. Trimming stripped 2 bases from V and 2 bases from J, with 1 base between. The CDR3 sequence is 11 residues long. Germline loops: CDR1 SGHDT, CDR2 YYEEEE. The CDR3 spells CASSLQETQYF. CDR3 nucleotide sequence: TGTGCCAGCAGCTTACAAGAGACCCAGTACTTC.

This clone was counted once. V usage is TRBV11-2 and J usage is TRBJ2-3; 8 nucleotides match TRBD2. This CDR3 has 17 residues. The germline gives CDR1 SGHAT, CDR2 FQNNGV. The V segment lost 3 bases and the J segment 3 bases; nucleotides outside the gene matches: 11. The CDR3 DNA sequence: TGTGCCAGCAGCTTTCGCGCGGCGGGAGGTGAGACAGATACGCAGTATTTT. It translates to CASSFRAAGGETDTQYF.

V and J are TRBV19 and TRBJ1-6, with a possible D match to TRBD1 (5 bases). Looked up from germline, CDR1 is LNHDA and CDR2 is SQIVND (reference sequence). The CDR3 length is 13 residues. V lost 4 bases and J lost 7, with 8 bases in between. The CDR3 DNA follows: TGTGCCAGTAGTACCCGACAGAATTCACCCCTCCACTTT. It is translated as CASSTRQNSPLHF.

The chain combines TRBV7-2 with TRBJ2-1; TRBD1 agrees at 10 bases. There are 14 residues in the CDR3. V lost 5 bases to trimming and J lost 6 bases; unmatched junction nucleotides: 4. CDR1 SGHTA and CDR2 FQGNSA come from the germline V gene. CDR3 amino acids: CASSIDRGLNEQFF. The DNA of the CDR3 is TGTGCCAGCAGCATAGACAGGGGGCTCAATGAGCAGTTCTTC.

CDR3 sequence: CAISEPAAQKGTYEQYF. CDR3 nucleotides: TGTGCCATCAGTGAGCCTGCTGCTCAGAAGGGAACCTACGAGCAGTACTTC. This chain connects TRBV10-3 to TRBJ2-7; D is uncertain. Germline lookup yields CDR1 ENHRY and CDR2 SYGVKD. With 2 bases removed from V and 2 bases from J, the gap between germline ends came to 19 bases. The CDR3 length is 17 residues.

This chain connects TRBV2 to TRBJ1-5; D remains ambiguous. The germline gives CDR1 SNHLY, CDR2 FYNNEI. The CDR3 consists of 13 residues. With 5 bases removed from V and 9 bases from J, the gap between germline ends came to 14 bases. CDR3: CASSFFTPGPQHF. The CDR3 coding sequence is TGTGCCAGCAGTTTCTTCACCCCCGGGCCCCAGCATTTT.

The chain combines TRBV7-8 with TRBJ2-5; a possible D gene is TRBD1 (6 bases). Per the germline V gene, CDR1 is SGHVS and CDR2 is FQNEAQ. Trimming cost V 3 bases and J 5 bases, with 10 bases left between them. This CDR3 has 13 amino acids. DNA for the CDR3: TGTGCCAGCAGCTTCCAGGGGCGGGAGACCCAGTACTTC. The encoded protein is CASSFQGRETQYF. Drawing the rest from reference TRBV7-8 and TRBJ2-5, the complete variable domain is GAGVSQSPRYKVAKRGQDVALRCDPISGHVSLFWYQQALGQGPEFLTYFQNEAQLDKSGLPSDRFFAERPEGSVSTLKIQRTQQEDSAVYLCASSFQGRETQYFGPGTRLLVL.

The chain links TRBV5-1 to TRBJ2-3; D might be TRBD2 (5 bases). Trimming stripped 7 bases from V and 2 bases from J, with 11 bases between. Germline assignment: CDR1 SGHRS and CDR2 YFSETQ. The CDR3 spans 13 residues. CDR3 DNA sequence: TGCGCCAGCGGGCCCCGGGACACAGATACGCAGTATTTT. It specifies CASGPRDTDTQYF.

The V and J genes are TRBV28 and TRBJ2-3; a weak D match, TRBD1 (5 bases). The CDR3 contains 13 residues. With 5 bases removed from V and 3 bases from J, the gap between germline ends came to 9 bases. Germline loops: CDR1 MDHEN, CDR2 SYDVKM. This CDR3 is CASSPPGTDTQYF. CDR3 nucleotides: TGTGCCAGCAGTCCCCCAGGGACAGATACGCAGTATTTT.

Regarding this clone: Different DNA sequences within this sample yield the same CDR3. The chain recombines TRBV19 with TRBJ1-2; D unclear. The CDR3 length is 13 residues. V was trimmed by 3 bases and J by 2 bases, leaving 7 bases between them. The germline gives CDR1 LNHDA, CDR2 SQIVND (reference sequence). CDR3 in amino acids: CASSIGRNYGYTF. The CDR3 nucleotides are TGTGCCAGTAGTATTGGCAGGAACTATGGCTACACCTTC.

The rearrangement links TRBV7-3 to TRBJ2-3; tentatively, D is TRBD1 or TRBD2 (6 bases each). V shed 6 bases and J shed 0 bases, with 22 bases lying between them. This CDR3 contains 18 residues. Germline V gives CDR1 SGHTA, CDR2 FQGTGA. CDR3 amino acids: CASSPRGQGSISTDTQYF. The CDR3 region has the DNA TGTGCCAGCAGTCCACGGGGGCAGGGATCTATCAGCACAGATACGCAGTATTTT.

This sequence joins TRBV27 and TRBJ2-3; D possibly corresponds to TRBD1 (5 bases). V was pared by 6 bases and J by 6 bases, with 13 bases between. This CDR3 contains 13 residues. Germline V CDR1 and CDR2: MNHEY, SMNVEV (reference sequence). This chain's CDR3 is CASRATASDTQYF. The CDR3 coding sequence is TGTGCCAGCAGAGCGACAGCCTCCGATACGCAGTATTTT.

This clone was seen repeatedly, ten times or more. The CDR3 bases are TGTGCCAGCAGCTCCGCCGCGGACATTCAGTACTTC. Protein: CASSSAADIQYF. The chain employs TRBV7-2 and TRBJ2-4; unclear D gene. The CDR3 has 12 residues. CDR1 and CDR2 (germline): SGHTA, FQGNSA. V was cut by 4 bases and J by 8 bases, with 9 bases left in between.

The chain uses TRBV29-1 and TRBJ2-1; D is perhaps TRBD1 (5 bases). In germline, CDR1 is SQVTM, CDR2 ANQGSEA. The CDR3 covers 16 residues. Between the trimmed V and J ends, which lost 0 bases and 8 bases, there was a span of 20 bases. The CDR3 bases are TGCAGCGTTGAAGATCAGGTAACTATAGGCAGGGATGAGCAGTTCTTC. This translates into CSVEDQVTIGRDEQFF.

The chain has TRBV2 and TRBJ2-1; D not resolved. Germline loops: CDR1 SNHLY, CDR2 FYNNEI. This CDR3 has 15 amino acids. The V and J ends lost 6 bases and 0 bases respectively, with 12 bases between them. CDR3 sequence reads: CASRDGRNSYNEQFF. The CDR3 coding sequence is TGTGCCAGCAGGGATGGGCGGAACTCCTACAATGAGCAGTTCTTC.

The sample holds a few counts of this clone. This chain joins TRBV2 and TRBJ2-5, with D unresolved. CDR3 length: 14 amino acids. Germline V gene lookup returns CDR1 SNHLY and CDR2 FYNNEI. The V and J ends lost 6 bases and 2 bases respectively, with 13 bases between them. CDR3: CASSGSRIQETQYF. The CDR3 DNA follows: TGTGCCAGCAGCGGATCGAGGATACAAGAGACCCAGTACTTC.